This T cell receptor beta chain derives from a study of T cells in Graves' hyperthyroidism and ophthalmopathy. CDR1 and CDR2 (germline): MDHEN, SYDVKM. V gave up 1 base and J gave up 4 bases, with 10 bases separating them. The CDR3 contains 14 residues. As concerns this clonotype: Its antigen is as yet unknown. A much larger clone differs from this one at a single base, so this may be a read error.

Overall study findings and caveats: Also found in blood were most expanded thyroid clonotypes above 0.001.

Hyperthyroidism in the patients, aged 18 to 65, was newly diagnosed and under 2 months in duration. TCR beta CDR3 regions were amplified from RNA. The TCR CDR3 was amplified in a first-round RT-PCR using the HTBI primer set. TCRdb re-called the multiplex PCR reads through MiXCR, storing one row per CDR3 protein. The sample gives approximately 520,000 distinct CDR3 sequences, less than 25% of which show up once; 26% is in the top ten. The sample was blood. This chain joins TRBV28 and TRBJ1-2, with a weak D call TRBD1 (5 bases). This sequence originates from a man in his late teens or twenties with Graves' hyperthyroidism. DNA for the CDR3: TGTGCCAGCAGTTTATCGACAGAGATCTATGGCTACACCTTC. Its protein is CASSLSTEIYGYTF.